The rows below give T cell receptor beta chains drawn from one sample of a study of a mutant IDH1 vaccine in newly diagnosed glioma. Using immunoSEQ multiplex PCR, the repertoire was profiled, and TCRdb retains in-frame clones only, with some absent. In the table there are 60,000 to 85,000 clones, approximately 79% of which are singletons. Sample: PBMCs, taken from a glioma patient treated with radiotherapy, temozolomide or both. These TCRs come from a man aged 45 to 65 with glioma. The conserved cysteine and the conserved F or W are not part of the CDR3 here. D genes are given only for firm matches. Clone size appears in some rows only: once, few, many, or a class for an expanded clone.

clone_size,v_call,d_call,cdr3_aa
.,TRBV7-8,TRBD1,ASSVGAGTGTSYGYT
.,TRBV19,.,ASSIVGAGTEAF
.,TRBV2,.,ASRTGGGNSPLH
.,TRBV14,.,ASSQGSTDTQY
.,TRBV18,.,ASSYEDAATEAF
once,TRBV5-1,TRBD1,ASTLRTGGLNEQF
.,TRBV5-1,.,ASSLEDPAIQY
.,TRBV5-1,TRBD1,ASSLVWTGKKGSSEQY
few,TRBV6-5,.,ASTAGTTEAF
.,TRBV5-6,.,ASSLGPRQPQH
.,TRBV18,.,ASSPPTSTDTQY
.,TRBV5-4,TRBD1,ASSLQGAEETQY
.,TRBV9,.,ASSVGAAGAGNTIY
.,TRBV4-2,.,ASSQDRRGGYT
.,TRBV9,TRBD2,ASSGLAGGTDTQY
.,TRBV25-1,.,ASSESGPYEQY
.,TRBV10-2,.,ASRGGRAVSYEQY
few,TRBV11-3,.,ASSSHRDPTDTQY
.,TRBV7-6,.,ASSFLEGEQY
.,TRBV9,.,ASSGSPRGGYT
once,TRBV2,.,ASSLTRDSNPGYT
once,TRBV28,.,ASSFTNGANVLT
.,TRBV5-1,TRBD1,ASSAQGAKNTEAF
few,TRBV6-1,.,ASSTVGFEQY
.,TRBV5-6,TRBD1,ASRRTGAETQY
once,TRBV27,.,ASSLLGGMDEQF
.,TRBV4-1,TRBD1,ASSHTKGQGVPEAF
few,TRBV19,.,ASSAKGRYTEAF
.,TRBV30,.,AWSKDSGNTIY
.,TRBV2,.,ASKSGQLIYGYT
.,TRBV27,.,ATLGAQGNTEAF
.,TRBV4-1,TRBD1,ASSLPGTGGNYGYT
.,TRBV29-1,.,SVEDRGSTDTQY
.,TRBV10-2,.,ASSESRGVHNEQF
.,TRBV6-5,TRBD1,ASRDRLAEAF
.,TRBV5-1,.,ASSLEGNGSPLH
.,TRBV5-4,TRBD1,ASSSTGGKTEAF